This TCR beta chain was identified in a study of radiation and T cells in renal cell carcinoma. V gave up 0 bases and J gave up 10 bases, with 11 bases separating them. This CDR3 is 13 amino acids long. Germline assignment: CDR1 MNHEY and CDR2 SVGAGI. Indicated time point: baseline pretreatment blood. Treatment in this sample: 15 Gy SBRT to primary tumor, nephrectomy 4 weeks later. Method: immunoSEQ multiplex PCR; TCRdb's copy keeps in-frame clones and lacks some. The sample consists of about 130,000 clones, around nine tenths of them appearing once. The rearrangement joins TRBV6-5 to TRBJ2-3; no firm D call. This sequence originates from a woman aged 45-65 years with renal cell carcinoma. The specimen was blood, collected from a patient whose treatment included radiotherapy and nephrectomy. Written as DNA, the CDR3 is TGTGCCAGCAGTTACTCGACCGGGCCCCCGCAGTATTTT. Its translation is CASSYSTGPPQYF.